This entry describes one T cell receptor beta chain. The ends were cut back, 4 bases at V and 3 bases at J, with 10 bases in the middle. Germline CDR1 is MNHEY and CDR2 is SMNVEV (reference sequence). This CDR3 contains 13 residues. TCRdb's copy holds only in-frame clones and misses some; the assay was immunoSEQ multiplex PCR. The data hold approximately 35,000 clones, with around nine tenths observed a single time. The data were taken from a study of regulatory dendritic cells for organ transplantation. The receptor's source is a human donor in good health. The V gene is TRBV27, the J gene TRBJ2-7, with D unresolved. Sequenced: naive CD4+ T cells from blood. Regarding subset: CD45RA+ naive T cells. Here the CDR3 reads CASSSRTSYEQYF. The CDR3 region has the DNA TGTGCCAGCAGTTCACGGACGAGCTACGAGCAGTACTTC.